One and the same sample provided the 9 T cell receptor beta chains below, sequenced in a study of T cell repertoires in cytomegalovirus infection (dated by TCRdb to the late 2010s). The sequencing machine was an Illumina HiSeq 1500. The raw public data were reprocessed by TCRdb itself: fastp quality trimming at Q25, MiXCR clonotype calling, in-frame beta chains only. Rows matching on CDR3 protein sequence are summarized as one entry with the most common DNA and genes. This sample has approximately 700,000 distinct CDR3 sequences in its table, and 35% to 45% of those were observed once. The ten most abundant clones make up around 3% of the sample. Sequencing input: PBMCs. These receptors were taken from a human donor in good health (CMV status not recorded). Some clones in this sample may be carry-over from other donors' samples.

J is TRBJ2-7 and V is TRBV27, with 8 bases identical to TRBD2. The CDR3 is 14 residues long. V lost 9 bases to trimming and J lost 0 bases; unmatched junction nucleotides: 7. CDR1 and CDR2 (germline): MNHEY, SMNVEV (reference sequence). In DNA, the CDR3 is TGTGCCAGTTTTGGTGGGACTAGCTCCTACGAGCAGTACTTC. Translated: CASFGGTSSYEQYF.

This clonotype has just a few counts. The chain employs TRBV19 and TRBJ2-2; a weak D match, TRBD1 (7 bases). Germline V gene sequence: CDR1 LNHDA, CDR2 SQIVND (reference sequence). CDR3 size: 15 residues. Trimming shortened V by 7 bases and J by 7 bases, and 19 bases separated the two germline ends. The CDR3 DNA reads as TGTGCCAGTACCCCTGGACAGGTCGGGAGCGGGGAGCTGTTTTTT. This gives the protein CASTPGQVGSGELFF.

The V gene is TRBV5-5, the J gene TRBJ2-2; possible D gene TRBD1, 6 bases. Germline V CDR1 and CDR2: SGHKS, YYEKEE (reference sequence). V lost 1 base and J lost 5, with 9 bases in between. The CDR3 has 14 residues. CDR3: CASSLSQGTGELFF. The CDR3 nucleotides read TGTGCCAGCAGCTTGTCACAGGGAACCGGGGAGCTGTTTTTT.

The genes are TRBV5-6 and TRBJ2-5; D tentatively reads TRBD1 or TRBD2 (5 bases each). Trimming shortened V by 4 bases and J by 4 bases, and 17 bases separated the two germline ends. Germline assignment: CDR1 SGHDT and CDR2 YYEEEE. This CDR3 region has 15 residues. DNA for the CDR3: TGTGCCAGCAGCCCCGGTGGGACGATTCGAGAGACCCAGTACTTC. It encodes CASSPGGTIRETQYF.

This clonotype appeared a few times. V usage is TRBV19 and J usage is TRBJ2-7; D not certain. From germline, CDR1 is LNHDA and CDR2 SQIVND (reference sequence). The germline V and J ends were trimmed by 4 bases and 0 bases, with 16 bases remaining between them. The length of the CDR3 is 16 residues. The CDR3 protein is CASSRFGGDNSYEQYF. CDR3 nucleotides: TGTGCCAGTAGTAGGTTCGGTGGAGATAACTCCTACGAGCAGTACTTC.

This clonotype was counted a few times. The rearrangement uses TRBV27 and TRBJ2-1; 7 positions agree with TRBD2. CDR3 length: 13 amino acids. V gave up 10 bases and J gave up 3 bases; unmatched junction bases: 6. The V gene's germline CDR1 is MNHEY and CDR2 SMNVEV (reference sequence). The CDR3: CATGRTVYNEQFF. In nucleotides, the CDR3 is TGTGCCACCGGGAGGACTGTCTACAATGAGCAGTTCTTC.

The chain links TRBV2 to TRBJ1-2, with 7 bases matching TRBD1. V was pared by 4 bases and J by 2 bases, with 7 bases of the junction left unmatched. The CDR3 totals 15 residues. CDR1 SNHLY and CDR2 FYNNEI come from the germline V gene. In DNA form, the CDR3 reads TGTGCCAGCAGTGCCTTGACAGGGTGGAACTATGGCTACACCTTC. Its protein is CASSALTGWNYGYTF. Drawing the rest from reference TRBV2 and TRBJ1-2, the complete variable domain is EPEVTQTPSHQVTQMGQEVILRCVPISNHLYFYWYRQILGQKVEFLVSFYNNEISEKSEIFDDQFSVERPDGSNFTLKIRSTKLEDSAMYFCASSALTGWNYGYTFGSGTRLTVV.

The chain employs TRBV12-5 and TRBJ1-1; TRBD1 aligns across 8 bases. CDR1 is LGHNT, CDR2 FRNRAP, per germline. The ends lost 0 bases at V and 6 bases at J; junction bases unmatched: 12. The CDR3 runs to 17 residues. Here the CDR3 reads CASGLVLTGEDVAEAFF. CDR3 in DNA: TGTGCTAGTGGTTTGGTACTGACAGGGGAAGATGTTGCTGAAGCTTTCTTT.

This clonotype was seen more than once but under ten times. The chain employs TRBV28 and TRBJ1-3; TRBD1 aligns across 8 bases. CDR1 MDHEN and CDR2 SYDVKM come from the germline V gene. The CDR3 loop spans 15 amino acids. V was pared by 6 bases and J by 2 bases, with 6 bases of the junction left unmatched. CDR3 amino acids: CASSYRGKPGNTIYF. In DNA, the CDR3 is TGTGCCAGCAGCTACAGGGGGAAGCCTGGAAACACCATATATTTT.